A single sample gave rise to the 10 T cell receptor beta chains below, sequenced in a study of shared clonotypes between healthy human individuals. The method was immunoSEQ multiplex PCR; TCRdb's version includes in-frame clones alone and lacks a portion of them. The top ten clones hold under 0.45% of a sample with roughly 1,500,000 clones, around 98.5% of them seen once. Source material: naive CD4+ T cells sorted from blood. This sample's subset: CD45RA+ positively selected. These receptors were obtained from a man aged 25 to 45 in good health.

The genes are TRBV6-6 and TRBJ2-7; D remains unclear. This CDR3 has 14 residues. Trimming removed 0 bases from V and 2 bases from J, with 8 bases in between. CDR1 is MNHNY and CDR2 is SVGAGI in the germline V gene (reference sequence). The CDR3 protein is CASSYSDGTYEQYF. The CDR3 nucleotides read TGTGCCAGCAGTTACTCCGACGGAACCTACGAGCAGTACTTC.

This clone was counted a single time. One end of the junction varies from germline; a read error may be responsible. The chain is built from TRBV7-7 and TRBJ2-3; no clear D. This CDR3 region has 15 residues. CDR1 SSHAT and CDR2 FNYEAQ come from the germline V gene (reference sequence). CDR3 amino acids: CASSLSRDRADTQYF. Here the CDR3 DNA reads TGTGCTAGCAGCTTAAGTAGGGATAGAGCAGATACGCAGTATTTT.

The chain combines TRBV4-1 with TRBJ1-5; the match to TRBD1 covers 8 bases. Germline CDR1 MGHRA, CDR2 YSYEKL. This CDR3 contains 13 residues. The V segment lost 4 bases and the J segment 7 bases; nucleotides outside the gene matches: 3. The CDR3 DNA is TGCGCCAGCAGCCTTCCAGGGGGCCAGCCCCAGCATTTT. As protein: CASSLPGGQPQHF.

The V gene is TRBV5-6, the J gene TRBJ2-1; 10 bases are shared with TRBD2. With 4 bases clipped from V and 6 bases from J, the junction kept 4 bases outside the gene matches. The V gene's germline CDR1 is SGHDT and CDR2 YYEEEE. CDR3 length: 14 residues. CDR3 DNA: TGTGCCAGCAGCAGCGGGAGGGTACTCAATGAGCAGTTCTTC. It yields the protein CASSSGRVLNEQFF.

The chain joins TRBV2 to TRBJ1-3; 8 positions match TRBD1. This CDR3 is 16 amino acids long. Germline V gene lookup returns CDR1 SNHLY and CDR2 FYNNEI. V lost 5 bases and J lost 1; bases outside the gene matches: 7. CDR3 amino acids: CASSRQGSRSGNTIYF. The CDR3 DNA sequence: TGTGCCAGCAGTCGACAGGGGAGTAGATCTGGAAACACCATATATTTT.

This chain uses TRBV7-6 with TRBJ2-1; D may be TRBD2 (5 bases). The CDR3 is made up of 15 amino acids. The germline CDR1 and CDR2 sequences are SGHVS and FNYEAQ. Between the trimmed V and J ends, which lost 6 bases and 7 bases, there was a span of 19 bases. CDR3 in DNA: TGTGCCAGCAGGCCCCCCGGACTCACCACAAATGAGCAGTTCTTC. The encoded protein is CASRPPGLTTNEQFF.

Regarding this clone: The identical CDR3 is also encoded by other nucleotide sequences in the sample. J is TRBJ2-7 and V is TRBV5-1; D gene uncertain. V lost 0 bases, J lost 4 bases, and 11 bases lay in between. The germline CDR1 and CDR2 sequences are SGHRS and YFSETQ. The CDR3 is made up of 14 amino acids. The CDR3 coding sequence is TGCGCCAGCAGCTTGGGCCCTGGGGTATACGAGCAGTACTTC. As protein: CASSLGPGVYEQYF.

The chain uses TRBV19 and TRBJ2-3, with 7 bases identical to TRBD1. The CDR3 contains 15 residues. The germline V gene encodes CDR1 LNHDA and CDR2 SQIVND (reference sequence). V was clipped by 3 bases and J by 0 bases; unmatched bases: 3. The CDR3 DNA reads as TGTGCCAGTAGTATGACAGGGTCTAGCACAGATACGCAGTATTTT. As protein: CASSMTGSSTDTQYF.

This sequence joins TRBV14 and TRBJ2-1; D gene unclear. Trimming cost V 4 bases and J 9 bases, with 13 bases left between them. Germline lookup yields CDR1 SGHDN and CDR2 FVKESK. The CDR3 consists of 13 residues. This CDR3 reads CASSPDLLGEQFF. The CDR3 nucleotides are TGTGCCAGCAGCCCTGACCTTCTAGGTGAGCAGTTCTTC.

The chain recombines TRBV29-1 with TRBJ2-5; 8 bases are shared with TRBD1. V was clipped by 5 bases and J by 5 bases; unmatched bases: 10. The CDR3 length is 14 residues. The germline gives CDR1 SQVTM, CDR2 ANQGSEA. The chain's CDR3 is CSVSRTGLRETQYF. The CDR3, as DNA: TGCAGCGTTTCCAGGACAGGGCTCAGGGAGACCCAGTACTTC.